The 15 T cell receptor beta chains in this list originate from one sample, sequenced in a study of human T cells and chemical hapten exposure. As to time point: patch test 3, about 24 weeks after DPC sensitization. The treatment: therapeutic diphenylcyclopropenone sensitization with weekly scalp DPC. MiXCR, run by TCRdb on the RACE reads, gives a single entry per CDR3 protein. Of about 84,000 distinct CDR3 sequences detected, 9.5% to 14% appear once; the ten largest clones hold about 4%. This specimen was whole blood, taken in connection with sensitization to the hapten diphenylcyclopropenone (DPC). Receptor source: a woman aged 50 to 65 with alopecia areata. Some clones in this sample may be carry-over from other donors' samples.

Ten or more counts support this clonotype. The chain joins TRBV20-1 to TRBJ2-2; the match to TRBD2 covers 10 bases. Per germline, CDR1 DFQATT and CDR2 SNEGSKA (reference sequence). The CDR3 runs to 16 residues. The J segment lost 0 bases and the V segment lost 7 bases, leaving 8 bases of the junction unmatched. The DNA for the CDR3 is TGCAGTGGGCGAGCGGGAGGGTTCGCGAACACCGGGGAGCTGTTTTTT. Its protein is CSGRAGGFANTGELFF.

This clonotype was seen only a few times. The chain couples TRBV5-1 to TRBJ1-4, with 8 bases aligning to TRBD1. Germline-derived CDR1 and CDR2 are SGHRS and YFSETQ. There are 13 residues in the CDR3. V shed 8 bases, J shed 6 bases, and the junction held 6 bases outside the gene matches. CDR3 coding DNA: TGCGCCAGTCAGGGGGCTGGCGATGAAAAACTGTTTTTT. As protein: CASQGAGDEKLFF.

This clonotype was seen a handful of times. The CDR3: CASSQVTGVGETQYF. DNA for the CDR3: TGTGCCAGCAGTCAGGTTACAGGGGTTGGAGAGACCCAGTACTTC. The V gene is TRBV6-6, the J gene TRBJ2-5; 7 bases match TRBD1. This CDR3 spans 15 amino acids. The germline gives CDR1 MNHNY, CDR2 SVGAGI (reference sequence). Trimming took 5 bases from V and 4 from J; bases not matched to a gene: 10.

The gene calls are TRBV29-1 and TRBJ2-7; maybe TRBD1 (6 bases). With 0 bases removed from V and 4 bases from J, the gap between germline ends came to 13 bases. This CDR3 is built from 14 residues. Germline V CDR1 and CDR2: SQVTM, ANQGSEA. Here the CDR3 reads CSVEDPTRGYEQYF. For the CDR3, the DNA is TGCAGCGTTGAAGACCCGACCAGGGGATACGAGCAGTACTTC.

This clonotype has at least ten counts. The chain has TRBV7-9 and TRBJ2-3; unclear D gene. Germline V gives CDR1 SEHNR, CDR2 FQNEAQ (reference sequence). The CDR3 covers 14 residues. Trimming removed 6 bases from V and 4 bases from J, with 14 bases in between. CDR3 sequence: CASRRSEVPDTQYF. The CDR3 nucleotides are TGTGCCAGCAGAAGAAGTGAGGTCCCAGATACGCAGTATTTT.

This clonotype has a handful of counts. The CDR3 DNA reads TGCGCCAGCAGCCCCCAAACTAGCTCCTACGAGCAGTACTTC. It yields the protein CASSPQTSSYEQYF. V gene TRBV5-1 combines with J gene TRBJ2-7; maybe TRBD2 (5 bases). The CDR3 is 14 amino acids. Trimming took off 4 bases at V and 0 bases at J, with 11 bases between the two ends. Germline values: CDR1 SGHRS, CDR2 YFSETQ. The whole variable domain, remainder taken from reference TRBV5-1 and TRBJ2-7, is KAGVTQTPRYLIKTRGQQVTLSCSPISGHRSVSWYQQTPGQGLQFLFEYFSETQRNKGNFPGRFSGRQFSNSRSEMNVSTLELGDSALYLCASSPQTSSYEQYFGPGTRLTVT.

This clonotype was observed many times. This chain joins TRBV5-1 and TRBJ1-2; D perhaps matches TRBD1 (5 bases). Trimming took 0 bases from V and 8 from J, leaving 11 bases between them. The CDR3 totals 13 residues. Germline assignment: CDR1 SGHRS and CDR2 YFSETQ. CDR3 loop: CASSLGGQGGYTF. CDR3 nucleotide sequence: TGCGCCAGCAGCTTGGGCGGACAAGGAGGCTACACCTTC.

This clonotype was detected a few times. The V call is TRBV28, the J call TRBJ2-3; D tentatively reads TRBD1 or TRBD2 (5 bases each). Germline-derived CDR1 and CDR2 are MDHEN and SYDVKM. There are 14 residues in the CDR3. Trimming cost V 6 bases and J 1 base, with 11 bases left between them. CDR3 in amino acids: CASRGQGGTDTQYF. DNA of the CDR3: TGTGCCAGCAGAGGGCAGGGAGGCACAGATACGCAGTATTTT.

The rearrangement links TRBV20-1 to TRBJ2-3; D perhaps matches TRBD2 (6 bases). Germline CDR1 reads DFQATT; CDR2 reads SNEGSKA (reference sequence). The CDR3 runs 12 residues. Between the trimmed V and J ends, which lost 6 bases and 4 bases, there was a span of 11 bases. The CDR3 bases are TGCAGTGCCGCCAGGGAGGCAGATACGCAGTATTTT. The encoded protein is CSAAREADTQYF.

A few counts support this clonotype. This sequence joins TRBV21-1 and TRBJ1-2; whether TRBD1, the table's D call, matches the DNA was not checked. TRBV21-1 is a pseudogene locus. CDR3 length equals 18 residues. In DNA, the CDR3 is TGTGCCAGCAGCAAAGGCCGGGACAGGGGACCACCTAACTATGGCTACACCTTC. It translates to CASSKGRDRGPPNYGYTF.

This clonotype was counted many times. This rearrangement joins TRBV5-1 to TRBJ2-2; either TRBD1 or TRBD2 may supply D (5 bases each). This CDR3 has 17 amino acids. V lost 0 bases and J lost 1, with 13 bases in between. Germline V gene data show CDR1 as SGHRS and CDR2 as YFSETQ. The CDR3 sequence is CASSLADGTLNTGELFF. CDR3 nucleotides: TGCGCCAGCAGCTTGGCCGACGGGACCCTGAACACCGGGGAGCTGTTTTTT.

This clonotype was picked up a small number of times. The CDR3 protein is CASSLDWVWQRDFYNEQFF. CDR3 nucleotide sequence: TGTGCCAGCAGCTTAGACTGGGTATGGCAGAGGGACTTCTACAATGAGCAGTTCTTC. The V gene is TRBV7-8, the J gene TRBJ2-1; D perhaps matches TRBD2 (6 bases). V was shortened by 1 base and J by 3 bases, with 22 bases between the two germline ends. The germline V gene has CDR1 SGHVS and CDR2 FQNEAQ. This CDR3 is 19 amino acids long. Variable domain in full (rest from reference TRBV7-8 and TRBJ2-1): GAGVSQSPRYKVAKRGQDVALRCDPISGHVSLFWYQQALGQGPEFLTYFQNEAQLDKSGLPSDRFFAERPEGSVSTLKIQRTQQEDSAVYLCASSLDWVWQRDFYNEQFFGPGTRLTVL.

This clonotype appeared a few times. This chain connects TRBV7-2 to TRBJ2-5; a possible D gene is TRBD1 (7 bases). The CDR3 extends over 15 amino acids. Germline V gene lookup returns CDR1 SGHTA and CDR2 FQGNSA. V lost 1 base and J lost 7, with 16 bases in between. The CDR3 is CASSLERRGQGTQYF. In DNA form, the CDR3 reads TGTGCCAGCAGCTTAGAGAGGAGGGGGCAGGGGACCCAGTACTTC.

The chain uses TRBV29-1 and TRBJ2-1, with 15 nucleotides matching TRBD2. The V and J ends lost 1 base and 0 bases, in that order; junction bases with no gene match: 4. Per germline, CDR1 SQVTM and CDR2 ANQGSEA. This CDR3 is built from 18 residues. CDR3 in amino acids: CSVEGTSGRASSYNEQFF. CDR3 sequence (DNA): TGCAGCGTTGAAGGGACTAGCGGGAGGGCAAGCTCCTACAATGAGCAGTTCTTC.

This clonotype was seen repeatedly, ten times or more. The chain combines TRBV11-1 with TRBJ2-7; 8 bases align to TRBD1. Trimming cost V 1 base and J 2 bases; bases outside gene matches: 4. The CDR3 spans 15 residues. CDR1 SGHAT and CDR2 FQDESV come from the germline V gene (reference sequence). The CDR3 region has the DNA TGTGCCAGCAGCTTAGAACAGGGGGACACCTACGAGCAGTACTTC. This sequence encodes CASSLEQGDTYEQYF.